The rows below give T cell receptor beta chains drawn from one sample of a study of T cell responses to AZD1222 COVID-19 vaccine. Produced via immunoSEQ multiplex PCR; TCRdb's table is partial and in-frame only. The sample holds around 120,000 clones, roughly 87% seen once. Sequenced material: peripheral blood, taken 28 days after the second AZD1222 dose. These TCRs come from an adult who received the AZD1222 COVID-19 vaccine. The conserved cysteine and the conserved F or W are not part of the CDR3 here. Fields, in order: V gene, J gene, CDR3 protein.

TRBV5-4	TRBJ1-2	ASSHRQGGPYGYT
TRBV7-3	TRBJ1-1	ASKKDRGDSEAF
TRBV15	TRBJ1-1	ATSAEASEAF
TRBV18	TRBJ1-2	ASSLDRVEVGYT
TRBV7-3	TRBJ2-3	ASSQRVESPDTQY
TRBV19	TRBJ1-5	ASSSSGQGVRVNQPQH
TRBV10-3	TRBJ1-2	AISPTDNYGYT
TRBV29-1	TRBJ1-2	SVASGNYGYT
TRBV6-1	TRBJ2-1	ASSEFQGSSYNEQF
TRBV28	TRBJ2-1	ASSRRDRDSNEQF
TRBV19	TRBJ2-2	ASSNRDRGRPTGELF
TRBV15	TRBJ1-2	ATSKTPGTTYGYT
TRBV9	TRBJ2-5	ASSVSSGRLGETQY
TRBV7-2	TRBJ1-2	ASSLREGYGYT
TRBV28	TRBJ2-2	ASRITGTGELF
TRBV12-3/TRBV12-4	TRBJ1-1	ASSFYREPEAF
TRBV20-1	TRBJ1-4	SAGDLEKLF
TRBV11-2	TRBJ2-7	ASSLETGRYEQY
TRBV29-1	TRBJ2-3	SVPGGGSSDTQY
TRBV11-3	TRBJ2-2	ASSLDYGELF
TRBV5-1	TRBJ2-2	ASRPGLAGSHTGELF
TRBV2	TRBJ1-2	ASTRVNYGYT
TRBV6-5	TRBJ2-7	ASRASRGTSYEQY
TRBV29-1	TRBJ2-3	SVAGLAGYTDTQY
TRBV15	TRBJ2-7	ATSRDLAGGPEQY
TRBV6-1	TRBJ1-5	ASSEVDRAGSQPQH
TRBV24-1	TRBJ2-7	ATSDSGQGAYEQY
TRBV7-8	TRBJ1-5	ASTGGPVSGNQPQH
TRBV12-3/TRBV12-4	TRBJ1-1	ASSRSRGTEAF
TRBV19	TRBJ2-5	ASSEGQGGQTQY
TRBV6-2/TRBV6-3	TRBJ1-4	ASGRTATNEKLF
TRBV7-3	TRBJ2-1	ASSLAGGDHNEQF
TRBV4-3	TRBJ2-3	ASSPRTSGSGADTQY
TRBV10-3	TRBJ1-1	AISQRNTEAF
TRBV6-4	TRBJ2-1	ASSADQYNEQF
TRBV28	TRBJ1-5	ASWGWGGQNQPQH
TRBV4-2	TRBJ2-1	ASSQESSGRYNEQF
TRBV10-3	TRBJ2-1	AISEGLAADNEQF
TRBV7-3	TRBJ2-2	ASSLVPGKNTGELF
TRBV11-2	TRBJ1-4	ASSLVESNEKLF
TRBV28	TRBJ1-2	ASSYTPYGYT
TRBV2	TRBJ1-1	ASRTGQGMNTEAF
TRBV5-5	TRBJ2-2	ASSQARTVNTGELF
TRBV27	TRBJ2-5	ASSTGLETQY
TRBV7-3	TRBJ2-4	ASSVLSSGRKLAKNIQY
TRBV5-1	TRBJ2-7	ASSLDPTGYEQY
TRBV19	TRBJ1-4	ASRRAGIDEKLF
TRBV30	TRBJ1-2	AWSGTGLNYGYT
TRBV7-9	TRBJ2-7	ASSDPRRNYEQY
TRBV6-5	TRBJ1-3	ASTGQVGNTIY
TRBV20-1	TRBJ2-3	SASSGLAGITDTQY
TRBV10-3	TRBJ2-7	AISEWRDRSYEQY
TRBV30	TRBJ2-7	AWSSTGRISSYEQY
TRBV30	TRBJ2-7	AWSVNWQASSYEQY
TRBV3-1/TRBV3-2	TRBJ2-7	ASSQGTGVHEQY
TRBV19	TRBJ2-1	ASRRKGLAGDNEQF
TRBV5-1	TRBJ2-1	ASSSPTGLGAHNEQF
TRBV5-4	TRBJ1-2	ASSPGLRGQRYGYT
TRBV5-1	TRBJ1-5	ASSLGSNQPQH
TRBV13	TRBJ1-5	ASSSRSDGYSNQPQH